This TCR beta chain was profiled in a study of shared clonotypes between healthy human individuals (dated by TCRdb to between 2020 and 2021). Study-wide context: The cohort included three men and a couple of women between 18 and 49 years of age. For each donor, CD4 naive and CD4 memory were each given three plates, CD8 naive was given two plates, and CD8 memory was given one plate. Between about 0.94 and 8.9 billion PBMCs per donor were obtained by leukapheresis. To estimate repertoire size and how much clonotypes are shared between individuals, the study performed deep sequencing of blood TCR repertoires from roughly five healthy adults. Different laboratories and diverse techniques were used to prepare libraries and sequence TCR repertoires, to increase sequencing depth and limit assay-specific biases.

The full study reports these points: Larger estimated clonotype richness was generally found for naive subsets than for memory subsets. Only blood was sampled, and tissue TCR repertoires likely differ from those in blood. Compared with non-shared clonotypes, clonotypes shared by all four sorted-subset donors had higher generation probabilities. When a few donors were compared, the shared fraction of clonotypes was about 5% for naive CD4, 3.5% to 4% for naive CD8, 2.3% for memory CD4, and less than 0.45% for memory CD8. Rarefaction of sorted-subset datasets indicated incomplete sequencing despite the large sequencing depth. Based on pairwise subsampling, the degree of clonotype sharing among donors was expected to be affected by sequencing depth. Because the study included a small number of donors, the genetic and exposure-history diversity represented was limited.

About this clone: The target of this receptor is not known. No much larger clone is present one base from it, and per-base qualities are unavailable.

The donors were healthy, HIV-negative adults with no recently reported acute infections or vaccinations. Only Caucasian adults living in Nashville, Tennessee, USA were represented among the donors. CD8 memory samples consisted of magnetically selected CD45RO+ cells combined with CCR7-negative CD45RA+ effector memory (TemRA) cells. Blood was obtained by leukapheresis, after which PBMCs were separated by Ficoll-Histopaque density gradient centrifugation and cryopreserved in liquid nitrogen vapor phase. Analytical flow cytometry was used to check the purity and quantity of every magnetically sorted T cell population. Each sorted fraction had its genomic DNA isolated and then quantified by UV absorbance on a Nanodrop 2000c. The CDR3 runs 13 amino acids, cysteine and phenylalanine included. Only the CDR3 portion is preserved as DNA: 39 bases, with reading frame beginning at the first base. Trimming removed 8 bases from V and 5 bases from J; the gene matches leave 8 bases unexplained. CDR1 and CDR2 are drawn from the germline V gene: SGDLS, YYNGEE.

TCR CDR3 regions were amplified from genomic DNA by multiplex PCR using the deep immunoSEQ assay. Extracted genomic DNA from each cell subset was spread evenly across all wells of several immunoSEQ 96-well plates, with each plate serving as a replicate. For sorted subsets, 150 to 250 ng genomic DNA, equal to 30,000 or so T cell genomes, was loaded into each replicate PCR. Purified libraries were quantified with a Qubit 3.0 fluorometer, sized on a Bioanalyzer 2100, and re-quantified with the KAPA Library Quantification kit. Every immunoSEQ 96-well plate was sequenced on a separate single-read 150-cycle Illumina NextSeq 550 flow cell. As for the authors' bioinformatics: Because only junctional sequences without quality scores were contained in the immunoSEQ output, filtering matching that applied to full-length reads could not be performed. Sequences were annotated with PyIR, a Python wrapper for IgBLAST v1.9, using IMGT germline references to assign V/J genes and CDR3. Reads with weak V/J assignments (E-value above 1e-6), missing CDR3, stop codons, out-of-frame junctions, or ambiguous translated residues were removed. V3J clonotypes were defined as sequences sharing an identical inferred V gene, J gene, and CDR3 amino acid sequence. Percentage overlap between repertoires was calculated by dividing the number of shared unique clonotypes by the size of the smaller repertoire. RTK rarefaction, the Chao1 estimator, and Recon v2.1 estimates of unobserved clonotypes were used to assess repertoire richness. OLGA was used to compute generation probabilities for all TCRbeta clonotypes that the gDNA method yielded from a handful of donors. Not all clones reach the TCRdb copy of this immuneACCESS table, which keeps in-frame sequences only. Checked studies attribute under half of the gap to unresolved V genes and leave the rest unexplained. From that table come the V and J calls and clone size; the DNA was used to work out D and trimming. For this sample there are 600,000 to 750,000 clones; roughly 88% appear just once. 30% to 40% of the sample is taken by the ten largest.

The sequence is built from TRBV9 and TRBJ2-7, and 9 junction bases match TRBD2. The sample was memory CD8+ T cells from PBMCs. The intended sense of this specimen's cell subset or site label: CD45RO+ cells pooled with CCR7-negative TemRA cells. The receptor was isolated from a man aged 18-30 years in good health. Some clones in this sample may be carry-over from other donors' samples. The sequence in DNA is TGTGCCAGTAATAGCGGGAGTGTCGACGAGCAGTACTTC. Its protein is CASNSGSVDEQYF.